This T cell receptor beta chain was captured by sequencing in a study of siplizumab effects on memory and regulatory T cells. Points from the study as a whole: Left unconfirmed was the suppressive function of proliferating Tregs from siplizumab cultures. Naive-or-memory phenotypes were unassignable for roughly 75-96% of proliferating CD4+ or CD8+ clones.

TCR templates, roughly 100,000 per sample, were assayed. Data came from immunoSEQ multiplex PCR; TCRdb stores just in-frame clones and leaves some out. This repertoire shows 100,000 or so clones, 90% to 95% found once; its top ten account for 0.85% to 1.2%. The germline V gene has CDR1 SGHRS and CDR2 YFSETQ. V shed 3 bases and J shed 6 bases, with 10 bases lying between them. The CDR3 runs to 13 residues. With regard to this clone: Antigen unknown.

The sequencing input was CD4+ T cells sorted from blood. This receptor was taken from a human donor in good health. This rearrangement joins TRBV5-1 to TRBJ2-1, with D perhaps TRBD2 (6 bases). Here the CDR3 DNA reads TGCGCCAGCAGCTCGGGACTTATCAATGAGCAGTTCTTC. It codes for CASSSGLINEQFF.